This T cell receptor beta chain was recorded in a study of response to subunit inactivated influenza vaccine. The CDR3 runs to 11 residues. Germline V gene sequence: CDR1 SQVTM, CDR2 ANQGSEA. The V end was cut by 6 bases, the J end by 9 bases, with 12 bases between. This clonotype was observed a handful of times. TCRdb passed the RT-PCR reads through MiXCR, listing each CDR3 protein once. The table lists more than 550,000 distinct CDR3 sequences, about an eighth of them singletons. The sequences come from PBMCs from blood, collected on the day of vaccination. This receptor was identified in a man in his fifties who received an inactivated influenza vaccine. The chain joins TRBV29-1 to TRBJ2-1, with D possibly matching TRBD2 (5 bases). CDR3 amino acids: CSVADLGEQFF. In DNA, the CDR3 is TGCAGCGTAGCGGACTTGGGTGAGCAGTTCTTC.